Each of the 23 T cell receptor beta chains below was sequenced from the same sample in a study of cytotoxic CD8 clonotypes in ibrutinib-treated CLL (dated by TCRdb to about 2021). Per the publication, the time point label means: about twelve months on ibrutinib. The library was produced with the immunoSEQ multiplex PCR assay. Drawn from immuneACCESS, this table holds only the in-frame rearrangements with V and J called that TCRdb kept. Clones are partly lost; checked studies trace under half to an unresolved V gene and leave the rest unexplained. The sample table lists under 200,000 clones, around 84% of them with a count of one. Around 2.1% of the sample is in the top ten clones. The material was PBMCs, obtained after 12 months of ibrutinib treatment. The receptors shown here come from a human donor with chronic lymphocytic leukemia.

The V gene is TRBV7-3, the J gene TRBJ2-2, with D hard to call. Germline V gene sequence: CDR1 SGHTA, CDR2 FQGTGA. Trimming removed 0 bases from V and 9 bases from J, with 11 bases in between. CDR3 length: 14 amino acids. Written as DNA, the CDR3 is TGTGCCAGCAGCTTAACCCGAGACCACCGGGAGCTGTTTTTT. Translation: CASSLTRDHRELFF.

The chain carries TRBV29-1 and TRBJ2-3, with D unclear. The length of the CDR3 is 14 residues. Per germline, CDR1 SQVTM and CDR2 ANQGSEA. The V gene lost 2 bases and the J gene lost 2 bases, with 11 bases spanning the gap. CDR3 protein: CSVELTLFTDTQYF. The CDR3, as DNA: TGCAGCGTTGAACTTACGTTGTTCACAGATACGCAGTATTTT.

This sequence joins TRBV4-2 and TRBJ2-1; D is ambiguous. V dropped 1 base and J dropped 5 bases, with 12 bases sitting between them. The length of the CDR3 is 15 residues. The germline V gene has CDR1 LGHNA and CDR2 YNFKEQ. CDR3 region: CASSQVGGIDNEQFF. The CDR3 region has the DNA TGTGCCAGCAGCCAAGTTGGTGGGATAGACAATGAGCAGTTCTTC.

The chain couples TRBV10-1 to TRBJ2-1, with D possibly being TRBD1 (6 bases). V dropped 7 bases and J dropped 11 bases, with 18 bases sitting between them. The CDR3 is 13 amino acids. Germline V gene data show CDR1 as WNHNN and CDR2 as SYGVQD (reference sequence). The CDR3 bases are TGCGCCAGCACCCCCGAGGGGGTCCCTAAGCAGTTCTTC. Protein sequence: CASTPEGVPKQFF.

The V gene is TRBV9, the J gene TRBJ1-1; no clear D gene. This CDR3 has 14 amino acids. In germline, CDR1 is SGDLS, CDR2 YYNGEE. V was pared by 4 bases and J by 0 bases, with 10 bases between. The CDR3 DNA follows: TGTGCCAGCAGCCAGACAAATCTGAACACTGAAGCTTTCTTT. This sequence encodes CASSQTNLNTEAFF.

The rearrangement joins TRBV10-3 to TRBJ1-3; 8 bases match TRBD1. The CDR3 loop spans 14 amino acids. The V segment lost 10 bases and the J segment 6 bases; nucleotides outside the gene matches: 11. CDR1 is ENHRY, CDR2 SYGVKD, per germline. The CDR3 is CATSYGQGANTIYF. Here the CDR3 DNA reads TGTGCCACGTCTTACGGGCAGGGGGCAAACACCATATATTTT.

The chain employs TRBV11-3 and TRBJ2-3, with D unresolved. The germline CDR1 and CDR2 sequences are SGHNT and YENEEA. This CDR3 region has 15 residues. The germline V and J ends were trimmed by 6 bases and 1 base, with 14 bases remaining between them. The CDR3 nucleotides read TGTGCCAGCAGTCCAAGCCGGTCCGGCACAGATACGCAGTATTTT. The encoded protein is CASSPSRSGTDTQYF.

V is TRBV7-2 and J is TRBJ1-2; D remains ambiguous. Germline CDR1 is SGHTA and CDR2 is FQGNSA. The CDR3 is 13 amino acids. V was trimmed by 1 base and J by 10 bases, leaving 13 bases between them. The CDR3 coding sequence is TGTGCCAGCAGCTTAGTTATGGCACGAGACTACACCTTC. It yields the protein CASSLVMARDYTF.

V gene TRBV5-1 combines with J gene TRBJ1-3; D remains ambiguous. V was trimmed by 0 bases and J by 4 bases, leaving 5 bases between them. Germline V gene lookup returns CDR1 SGHRS and CDR2 YFSETQ. The CDR3 totals 13 residues. Here the CDR3 reads CASSLASGNTIYF. DNA of the CDR3: TGCGCCAGCAGCTTGGCCTCAGGAAACACCATATATTTT. Looking up the rest from reference TRBV5-1 and TRBJ1-3 gives the full variable domain: KAGVTQTPRYLIKTRGQQVTLSCSPISGHRSVSWYQQTPGQGLQFLFEYFSETQRNKGNFPGRFSGRQFSNSRSEMNVSTLELGDSALYLCASSLASGNTIYFGEGSWLTVV.

The chain has TRBV19 and TRBJ2-5, with D unclear. Trimming took 6 bases from V and 4 from J, leaving 15 bases between them. The CDR3 sequence is 14 residues long. The V gene's germline CDR1 is LNHDA and CDR2 SQIVND (reference sequence). As DNA, the CDR3 is TGTGCCAGTAGCCTCCTCCTCGCTGGAGAGACCCAGTACTTC. It yields the protein CASSLLLAGETQYF. Together with reference TRBV19 and TRBJ2-5, the CDR3 gives the full variable domain: DGGITQSPKYLFRKEGQNVTLSCEQNLNHDAMYWYRQDPGQGLRLIYYSQIVNDFQKGDIAEGYSVSREKKESFPLTVTSAQKNPTAFYLCASSLLLAGETQYFGPGTRLLVL.

In this sample, this clone turned up a few times. The chain combines TRBV4-1 with TRBJ1-6; D is uncertain. The V gene lost 2 bases and the J gene lost 8 bases, with 16 bases spanning the gap. The CDR3 is 16 amino acids. CDR1 and CDR2 (germline): MGHRA, YSYEKL. The CDR3 sequence is CASSQSSGAVYSPLHF. In DNA form, the CDR3 reads TGCGCCAGCAGCCAATCATCCGGCGCCGTTTATTCACCCCTCCACTTT.

This clone has only one observation. The V gene is TRBV5-1, the J gene TRBJ1-3; 11 bases are a match to TRBD1. Germline CDR1 SGHRS, CDR2 YFSETQ. The J segment lost 2 bases and the V segment lost 0 bases, leaving 1 base of the junction unmatched. This CDR3 has 16 residues. In DNA, the CDR3 is TGCGCCAGCAGCTTGGAGGGACAGGGGGCTGGAAACACCATATATTTT. As protein: CASSLEGQGAGNTIYF.

As concerns this clone: The junction and the germline gene differ at one end; a read error may be behind it. The chain joins TRBV30 to TRBJ1-6, with D possibly matching TRBD1 (6 bases). Germline V gives CDR1 GTSNPN, CDR2 SVGIG (reference sequence). The CDR3 contains 11 residues. The CDR3 loop is CAWSVGQTIFF. The DNA for the CDR3 is TGTGCCTGGAGTGTAGGACAGACTATATTTTTT.

This chain uses TRBV21-1 with TRBJ1-3; the table's D call TRBD1 went unverified against the DNA. TRBV21-1 is marked as a pseudogene. This CDR3 has 14 amino acids. This CDR3 is CASSLRVFGNTIYF. The CDR3 DNA is TGTGCCAGCAGCCTCAGGGTATTTGGAAACACCATATATTTT.

In its sample, this clone was seen once. The chain joins TRBV4-3 to TRBJ1-1, with TRBD1 identical over 7 bases. CDR1 is LGHNA and CDR2 is YSLEER in the germline V gene. The CDR3 contains 16 residues. Germline trimming cut 5 bases from V and 0 bases from J; bases unmatched to any gene: 9. The CDR3, as DNA: TGCGCCAGCAGCAAGGGCAGGGGGGACGTGAACACTGAAGCTTTCTTT. This encodes CASSKGRGDVNTEAFF.

The V and J genes are TRBV28 and TRBJ2-3; 8 nucleotides match TRBD2. The germline V gene encodes CDR1 MDHEN and CDR2 SYDVKM. The CDR3 runs 13 residues. Trimming removed 10 bases from V and 4 bases from J; junction bases left unmatched: 7. CDR3 in amino acids: CATTGGWSDTQYF. CDR3 bases: TGTGCCACCACGGGGGGGTGGTCAGATACGCAGTATTTT.

The CDR3 DNA sequence: TGTGCCAGCAGCCTTGGGACAGGGGGGAATAATTCACCCCTCCACTTT. Translation gives CASSLGTGGNNSPLHF. V gene TRBV25-1 combines with J gene TRBJ1-6, with 11 bases fitting TRBD1. The CDR3 is 16 residues long. The V and J ends lost 6 bases and 5 bases, in that order; junction bases with no gene match: 6. CDR1 and CDR2 from the germline V gene are MGHDK and SYGVNS.

V and J are TRBV9 and TRBJ2-1; D unclear. V lost 3 bases and J 4 bases, leaving 11 bases between the germline ends. Germline CDR1 reads SGDLS; CDR2 reads YYNGEE. The CDR3 spans 14 residues. The CDR3 bases are TGTGCCAGCAGCGCGCCCCCGAGTTACAATGAGCAGTTCTTC. Translated: CASSAPPSYNEQFF.

This clone was seen a few times. The CDR3 nucleotides read TGTGCCAGCAGTACAAACACAGGGCCGCTCTCCTACGAGCAGTACTTC. The encoded protein is CASSTNTGPLSYEQYF. This chain joins TRBV27 and TRBJ2-7; perhaps TRBD1 as D (6 bases). The V gene's germline CDR1 is MNHEY and CDR2 SMNVEV (reference sequence). V shed 5 bases and J shed 0 bases, with 17 bases lying between them. CDR3 length: 16 residues.

The J gene is TRBJ2-2, the V gene TRBV6-1; tentative D call: TRBD1 (5 bases). The germline CDR1 and CDR2 sequences are MNHNS and SASEGT. The CDR3 sequence is 14 residues long. V was shortened by 2 bases and J by 4 bases, with 8 bases between the two germline ends. The CDR3 reads CASSEQGPTGELFF. The CDR3 DNA is TGTGCCAGCAGTGAACAGGGCCCCACCGGGGAGCTGTTTTTT.

This rearrangement joins TRBV2 to TRBJ1-5; 10 bases fit TRBD1. Germline V lookup: CDR1 SNHLY, CDR2 FYNNEI. V dropped 6 bases and J dropped 4; count of bases not matched to a gene: 3. The CDR3 is 14 residues long. DNA of the CDR3: TGTGCCAGCAGGACGGACAGGGGGAATCAGCCCCAGCATTTT. Its translation: CASRTDRGNQPQHF.

The chain recombines TRBV10-3 with TRBJ1-5, with a possible D match to TRBD1 (5 bases). The CDR3 has 12 residues. Germline CDR1 is ENHRY and CDR2 is SYGVKD. Trimming shortened V by 3 bases and J by 9 bases, and 9 bases separated the two germline ends. As DNA, the CDR3 is TGTGCCATCAGTGATGTGGGGCGGCCCCAGCATTTT. Its translation is CAISDVGRPQHF.

V is TRBV7-2 and J is TRBJ2-2; 8 nucleotides match TRBD2. CDR3 length: 16 residues. J lost 0 bases, V lost 5 bases, and 5 bases had no gene match. From germline, CDR1 is SGHTA and CDR2 FQGNSA. The CDR3 nucleotides are TGTGCCAGCAGCCAGATAGCGGGGACGAACACCGGGGAGCTGTTTTTT. Its translation is CASSQIAGTNTGELFF. Combining the CDR3 with reference TRBV7-2 and TRBJ2-2 gives the whole variable domain GAGVSQSPSNKVTEKGKDVELRCDPISGHTALYWYRQSLGQGLEFLIYFQGNSAPDKSGLPSDRFSAERTGGSVSTLTIQRTQQEDSAVYLCASSQIAGTNTGELFFGEGSRLTVL.